This is a list of T cell receptor beta chains from one sample in a study of cytomegalovirus exposure and HLA in healthy donors. The method was immunoSEQ multiplex PCR; TCRdb's version includes in-frame clones alone and lacks a portion of them. The sample carries approximately 180,000 clones, just under 90% recorded once. The specimen was PBMCs. These receptors originate from a woman aged 25 to 39 in good health and CMV-seronegative. CDR3s include the opening cysteine and the closing phenylalanine or tryptophan. D genes are given only for firm matches. Only some rows state a clone size, as once, few, many or a class for expanded clones.

NA	TRBV6-1	TRBJ2-3	NA	CASSARDPGGTDTQYF
NA	TRBV6-4	TRBJ2-3	NA	CASSEAGSTDTQYF
NA	TRBV10-1	TRBJ2-2	TRBD2	CASSENFLPAGLAGENTGELFF
NA	TRBV6-1	TRBJ1-3	NA	CASSGPGRGSSGNTIYF
NA	TRBV4-1	TRBJ2-7	NA	CASSQDWPPSYEQYF
NA	TRBV11-3	TRBJ2-1	TRBD1	CASSSRTGVRNEQFF
NA	TRBV6-1	TRBJ2-1	NA	CASSDSRVEQFF
NA	TRBV4-1	TRBJ2-1	TRBD1	CASSHGQGGNEQFF
NA	TRBV10-3	TRBJ2-7	TRBD1	CAISPGQGPYEQYF
once	TRBV6-1	TRBJ1-6	NA	CASSERTRPTLGSLHF
NA	TRBV6-5	TRBJ1-2	TRBD1	CASSPTGGIGGYTF
NA	TRBV7-9	TRBJ2-1	TRBD2	CASSGVGGENSYNEQFF
NA	TRBV9	TRBJ2-3	TRBD2	CASRKKGVAGGPNTQYF